Below, 30 T cell receptor beta chains from the same sample are listed, as sequenced in a study of cytomegalovirus exposure and HLA in healthy donors. Primers for the PCR totalled 60 Vbeta and 13 Jbeta. TCRdb's copy holds only in-frame clones and misses some; the assay was immunoSEQ multiplex PCR. This sample contains approximately 140,000 clones. The sequencing input was PBMCs. These receptors originate from a woman under 30 in good health and CMV-seronegative.

The chain couples TRBV29-1 to TRBJ1-1; D is perhaps TRBD1 (5 bases). There are 16 residues in the CDR3. Trimming removed 3 bases at V and 0 bases at J, with 17 bases between. Germline V gives CDR1 SQVTM, CDR2 ANQGSEA. The CDR3 sequence: CSVDATEPLLNTEAFF. CDR3 DNA sequence: TGCAGCGTTGATGCGACAGAACCCCTGCTGAACACTGAAGCTTTCTTT.

The chain links TRBV19 to TRBJ2-1; weak D call: TRBD1 (5 bases). Germline CDR1 and CDR2: LNHDA and SQIVND (reference sequence). Between the trimmed V and J ends, which lost 4 bases and 5 bases, there was a span of 15 bases. The CDR3 contains 15 residues. The CDR3 here is CASSSMEKGDNEQFF. CDR3 nucleotide sequence: TGTGCCAGTAGTAGTATGGAAAAAGGGGACAATGAGCAGTTCTTC.

The J gene is TRBJ2-1, the V gene TRBV7-2, with D unclear. Trimming left V 5 bases short and J 5 bases short, with 13 bases between. Per the germline V gene, CDR1 is SGHTA and CDR2 is FQGNSA. CDR3 size: 14 residues. This CDR3 is CASSSSPRHNEQFF. As DNA, the CDR3 is TGTGCCAGCAGCAGTAGCCCCCGGCACAATGAGCAGTTCTTC.

The V and J genes are TRBV12-5 and TRBJ2-7, with 9 positions matching TRBD1. Germline V gives CDR1 LGHNT, CDR2 FRNRAP. This CDR3 contains 14 residues. V dropped 3 bases and J dropped 4; count of bases not matched to a gene: 4. The CDR3 DNA reads as TGTGCTAGTGGTTTTGGGACAGGGTGGTACGAGCAGTACTTC. Amino acid sequence: CASGFGTGWYEQYF. Full variable domain (remainder filled in from reference TRBV12-5 and TRBJ2-7): DARVTQTPRHKVTEMGQEVTMRCQPILGHNTVFWYRQTMMQGLELLAYFRNRAPLDDSGMPKDRFSAEMPDATLATLKIQPSEPRDSAVYFCASGFGTGWYEQYFGPGTRLTVT.

The gene calls are TRBV5-4 and TRBJ2-7, with D possibly being TRBD1 (5 bases). There are 14 residues in the CDR3. CDR1 is SGHNT, CDR2 YYREEE, per germline (reference sequence). V shed 7 bases and J shed 0 bases, with 14 bases lying between them. The CDR3 bases are TGTGCCAGCGAGCCGCAGGGAAGCTCCTACGAGCAGTACTTC. Translation gives CASEPQGSSYEQYF.

The chain carries TRBV2 and TRBJ1-4, with D maybe TRBD1 (5 bases). Deletions cut 10 bases from V and 5 bases from J, with 11 bases between. The CDR3 is 12 amino acids. Germline CDR1 and CDR2: SNHLY and FYNNEI. This CDR3 reads CATKRQNEKLFF. The CDR3 coding sequence is TGTGCCACCAAAAGACAGAATGAAAAACTGTTTTTT.

This chain links TRBV4-1 with TRBJ2-3; 7 bases are shared with TRBD2. This CDR3 region has 14 residues. Germline CDR1 and CDR2: MGHRA and YSYEKL. V dropped 5 bases and J dropped 0; count of bases not matched to a gene: 2. The CDR3 coding sequence is TGCGCCAGCAGCGCAGCGGGGAGCACAGATACGCAGTATTTT. The encoded protein is CASSAAGSTDTQYF.

The CDR3 here is CASEGLQETQYF. For the CDR3, the DNA is TGTGCCAGCGAGGGACTCCAAGAGACCCAGTACTTC. The V call is TRBV6-6, the J call TRBJ2-5; possibly TRBD2 for D (6 bases). The CDR3 covers 12 residues. Germline values: CDR1 MNHNY, CDR2 SVGAGI (reference sequence). The V end was cut by 8 bases, the J end by 1 base, with 8 bases between.

V usage is TRBV10-1 and J usage is TRBJ2-4, with TRBD1 as a possible D gene (6 bases). Germline lookup yields CDR1 WNHNN and CDR2 SYGVQD (reference sequence). CDR3 size: 12 residues. V lost 6 bases and J 10 bases, leaving 13 bases between the germline ends. CDR3 residues: CASSYREWIQYF. The DNA for the CDR3 is TGCGCCAGCAGCTACAGGGAGTGGATTCAGTACTTC.

The rearrangement joins TRBV7-2 to TRBJ1-1, with D perhaps matching TRBD1 (6 bases). Trimming pared 0 bases from V and 1 base from J, leaving 9 bases between. CDR3 length: 15 amino acids. Germline assignment: CDR1 SGHTA and CDR2 FQGNSA. The CDR3 sequence: CASSLAPGANTEAFF. In DNA form, the CDR3 reads TGTGCCAGCAGCTTAGCCCCAGGGGCGAACACTGAAGCTTTCTTT.

The rearrangement joins TRBV7-9 to TRBJ1-4; D call uncertain. There are 13 residues in the CDR3. Trimming removed 7 bases at V and 2 bases at J, with 8 bases between. From germline, CDR1 is SEHNR and CDR2 FQNEAQ (reference sequence). The CDR3 DNA reads as TGTGCCAGCACCCCCCAGACTAATGAAAAACTGTTTTTT. It yields the protein CASTPQTNEKLFF.

The rearrangement joins TRBV12-5 to TRBJ2-3, with a tentative D call TRBD1 (5 bases). Germline lookup yields CDR1 LGHNT and CDR2 FRNRAP. Trimming removed 4 bases from V and 9 bases from J, with 11 bases in between. This CDR3 has 12 residues. The CDR3 coding sequence is TGTGCTAGTGGTTCCCTCCAGGGCACGCAGTATTTT. Amino acids: CASGSLQGTQYF.

This chain joins TRBV7-9 and TRBJ2-3; 9 bases are shared with TRBD1. There are 15 residues in the CDR3. The junction had 5 bases not matched to a gene; V was cut back by 5 bases and J by 2 bases. Germline-derived CDR1 and CDR2 are SEHNR and FQNEAQ (reference sequence). In nucleotides, the CDR3 is TGTGCCAGCAGCCCGGGACAGGGAGACACAGATACGCAGTATTTT. Translating it yields CASSPGQGDTDTQYF.

The chain recombines TRBV28 with TRBJ2-7; possibly TRBD1 for D (6 bases). Trimming cost V 3 bases and J 4 bases, with 13 bases left between them. In germline, CDR1 is MDHEN, CDR2 SYDVKM. CDR3 length: 14 residues. The CDR3 DNA reads TGTGCCAGCAGTTTTCAGGGGCTTAGTTACGAGCAGTACTTC. Protein: CASSFQGLSYEQYF.

The gene calls are TRBV6-5 and TRBJ2-5, with a possible D match to TRBD2 (6 bases). Trimming took 0 bases from V and 1 from J, leaving 12 bases between them. CDR1 is MNHEY and CDR2 is SVGAGI in the germline V gene. This CDR3 is built from 16 residues. The CDR3 nucleotides are TGTGCCAGCAGTTACTCTGGGGGGAGGCCCCAAGAGACCCAGTACTTC. It yields the protein CASSYSGGRPQETQYF.

The chain recombines TRBV19 with TRBJ2-2, with D maybe TRBD2 (5 bases). V gave up 3 bases and J gave up 3 bases, with 8 bases separating them. The CDR3 consists of 14 residues. The V gene's germline CDR1 is LNHDA and CDR2 SQIVND (reference sequence). CDR3 coding DNA: TGTGCCAGTAGTATCACGGGGTACACCGGGGAGCTGTTTTTT. Translating gives CASSITGYTGELFF.

This chain uses TRBV7-2 with TRBJ2-3; 7 positions match TRBD2. The junction had 6 bases not matched to a gene; V was cut back by 1 base and J by 5 bases. This CDR3 is 15 amino acids long. CDR1 is SGHTA, CDR2 FQGNSA, per germline. CDR3 nucleotides: TGTGCCAGCAGCTTAGACGGGGGGTTGGGAGATACGCAGTATTTT. It yields the protein CASSLDGGLGDTQYF.

The chain uses TRBV5-4 and TRBJ2-3, with D possibly being TRBD2 (6 bases). Trimming stripped 0 bases from V and 2 bases from J, with 10 bases between. CDR3 length: 15 residues. The V gene's germline CDR1 is SGHNT and CDR2 YYREEE (reference sequence). The CDR3 DNA sequence: TGTGCCAGCAGCTTGGTGGGGAGGAACACAGATACGCAGTATTTT. Encoded protein: CASSLVGRNTDTQYF.

DNA of the CDR3: TGTGCCAGCAGTAGGGGGCGGTACGAGCAGTACTTC. Translated, it gives CASSRGRYEQYF. The chain carries TRBV5-6 and TRBJ2-7, with 7 bases lining up with TRBD1. Germline CDR1 SGHDT, CDR2 YYEEEE. The CDR3 totals 12 residues. V lost 5 bases to trimming and J lost 4 bases; unmatched junction nucleotides: 3.

The V call is TRBV19, the J call TRBJ1-2; 9 nucleotides match TRBD1. The length of the CDR3 is 15 residues. Germline V gene data show CDR1 as LNHDA and CDR2 as SQIVND (reference sequence). V lost 7 bases and J lost 4; bases outside the gene matches: 10. The CDR3 here is CASTTGQGYGYGYTF. CDR3 DNA: TGTGCCAGTACCACGGGACAGGGCTATGGCTATGGCTACACCTTC.

The chain recombines TRBV7-2 with TRBJ2-1, with 7 bases aligning to TRBD2. Germline V gene sequence: CDR1 SGHTA, CDR2 FQGNSA. The CDR3 length is 14 residues. V shed 8 bases and J 8 bases; nucleotides not matched to a gene: 12. In DNA form, the CDR3 reads TGTGCCAGCCAGAGCGGAGCGGGAAGGTATGAGCAGTTCTTC. Translating gives CASQSGAGRYEQFF.

In DNA, the CDR3 is TGTGCCACCAACCCCTCAGGGCACAATGAGCAGTTCTTC. Translating gives CATNPSGHNEQFF. The chain joins TRBV6-6 to TRBJ2-1; D is perhaps TRBD1 (5 bases). Trimming left V 10 bases short and J 5 bases short, with 15 bases between. Looked up from germline, CDR1 is MNHNY and CDR2 is SVGAGI (reference sequence). The CDR3 length is 13 residues.

The genes are TRBV11-3 and TRBJ2-3; D is perhaps TRBD1 (6 bases). Germline V gene sequence: CDR1 SGHNT, CDR2 YENEEA. The CDR3 runs 13 residues. V lost 5 bases, J lost 11 bases, and 17 bases lay in between. The CDR3 region has the DNA TGTGCCAGCAGCCTCCCCCCGACAGGCGAGCAGTATTTT. This codes for CASSLPPTGEQYF.

This chain links TRBV30 with TRBJ2-5; 10 positions match TRBD1. Germline CDR1 and CDR2: GTSNPN and SVGIG (reference sequence). This CDR3 is built from 13 residues. This CDR3 is CARRDRGQETQYF. The DNA for the CDR3 is TGTGCTCGACGGGACAGGGGACAAGAGACCCAGTACTTC.

Here the CDR3 DNA reads TGTGCCACCAGCAGAGAGACAGTGAGCTATGGCTACACCTTC. Its translation: CATSRETVSYGYTF. The V gene is TRBV15, the J gene TRBJ1-2; D possibly corresponds to TRBD1 (5 bases). Germline V lookup: CDR1 LNHNV, CDR2 YYDKDF (reference sequence). The CDR3 has 14 amino acids. V gave up 0 bases and J gave up 4 bases, with 9 bases separating them.

The V gene is TRBV7-6, the J gene TRBJ2-2; weak D call: TRBD2 (6 bases). V was cut by 1 base and J by 5 bases, with 11 bases left in between. The CDR3 is 15 residues long. Germline V lookup: CDR1 SGHVS, CDR2 FNYEAQ. The CDR3 nucleotides read TGTGCCAGCAGCTTAGGGACTACCAAGACCGGGGAGCTGTTTTTT. As protein: CASSLGTTKTGELFF.

The chain has TRBV11-2 and TRBJ1-1, with no clear D. Germline V gene sequence: CDR1 SGHAT, CDR2 FQNNGV. The CDR3 is 15 amino acids. V shed 1 base and J shed 4 bases, with 13 bases lying between them. The CDR3 DNA sequence: TGTGCCAGCAGCTTAGTACCGACGGCGGGCACTGAAGCTTTCTTT. Its translation: CASSLVPTAGTEAFF. The complete variable domain, with remaining parts taken from reference TRBV11-2 and TRBJ1-1, reads EAGVAQSPRYKIIEKRQSVAFWCNPISGHATLYWYQQILGQGPKLLIQFQNNGVVDDSQLPKDRFSAERLKGVDSTLKIQPAKLEDSAVYLCASSLVPTAGTEAFFGQGTRLTVV.

This chain joins TRBV16 and TRBJ1-5; D gene unclear. V was shortened by 3 bases and J by 9 bases, with 12 bases between the two germline ends. Germline loops: CDR1 KGHSY, CDR2 FQNENV. The length of the CDR3 is 13 residues. CDR3 loop: CASSHGGFWPQHF. For the CDR3, the DNA is TGTGCCAGCAGCCACGGCGGGTTCTGGCCCCAGCATTTT.

The chain links TRBV4-1 to TRBJ1-2, with D maybe TRBD1 (6 bases). CDR3 length: 14 residues. Germline CDR1 MGHRA, CDR2 YSYEKL. V dropped 1 base and J dropped 6 bases, with 12 bases sitting between them. This chain's CDR3 is CASSQVGGVDGYTF. In nucleotides, the CDR3 is TGCGCCAGCAGCCAAGTAGGGGGGGTTGATGGCTACACCTTC.

The rearrangement links TRBV13 to TRBJ2-2; 9 bases are a match to TRBD2. The germline gives CDR1 PRHDT, CDR2 FYEKMQ (reference sequence). J gave up 7 bases and V 5 bases, and 20 bases lay outside the gene matches. The CDR3 contains 19 residues. The CDR3 protein is CASSQQRATLAGMGGELFF. The DNA of the CDR3 is TGTGCCAGCAGCCAACAACGCGCAACGCTAGCGGGAATGGGCGGGGAGCTGTTTTTT.